These 17 T cell receptor beta chains were all obtained from the same sample, sequenced in a study of T-cell reconstitution after alpha-beta-depleted transplantation in children. Preparation of the TCRbeta library involved a method that used unique molecular identifiers. TCRdb reanalysed the PCR reads using MiXCR and keeps one entry per CDR3 protein. This table has hundreds of thousands of distinct CDR3 sequences, roughly 8% appearing once. Specimen: PBMCs, mostly from graft donor cells, collected 180 days after TCRalphabeta/CD19-depleted stem cell transplant. The receptors come from a male patient aged 5 to 17 who had a stem cell transplant for acute lymphoblastic leukemia, so the T cells may come from the graft donor.

This clonotype was seen ten or more times. V is TRBV2 and J is TRBJ2-1; 9 nucleotides line up with TRBD2. CDR1 is SNHLY, CDR2 FYNNEI, per germline. The CDR3 length is 14 residues. V was pared by 4 bases and J by 6 bases, with 4 bases of the junction left unmatched. CDR3 sequence: CASSGGLASNEQFF. The CDR3 DNA is TGTGCCAGCAGTGGGGGACTAGCTAGCAATGAGCAGTTCTTC.

There are many counts of this clonotype. The chain recombines TRBV12-5 with TRBJ1-1; D possibly corresponds to TRBD1 (5 bases). The V and J ends lost 4 bases and 2 bases respectively, with 14 bases between them. The CDR3 runs 15 residues. CDR1 is LGHNT, CDR2 FRNRAP, per germline. In nucleotides, the CDR3 is TGTGCTAGTGGTTCAGACTTGACAGCTAACACTGAAGCTTTCTTT. Translation gives CASGSDLTANTEAFF.

This clonotype was counted at least ten times. This rearrangement joins TRBV7-2 to TRBJ1-5; the D gene is possibly TRBD1 (5 bases). CDR3 size: 15 residues. Germline-derived CDR1 and CDR2 are SGHTA and FQGNSA. V gave up 3 bases and J gave up 4 bases, with 13 bases separating them. For the CDR3, the DNA is TGTGCCAGCAGCTTTGGCCCGGAGGGGAATCAGCCCCAGCATTTT. The encoded protein is CASSFGPEGNQPQHF.

In this sample, this clonotype turned up many times. The chain uses TRBV6-2 or TRBV6-3 and TRBJ1-2; maybe TRBD1 (5 bases). This CDR3 has 13 residues. Trimming pared 6 bases from V and 4 bases from J, leaving 12 bases between. CDR1 is MNHEY and CDR2 is SVGEGT in the germline V gene. The CDR3 spells CASRGPGPYGYTF. In DNA, the CDR3 is TGTGCCAGCAGGGGGCCAGGGCCCTATGGCTACACCTTC.

This clonotype was detected many times. The chain employs TRBV5-1 and TRBJ2-7; D not resolved. Deletions cut 0 bases from V and 0 bases from J, with 10 bases between. The CDR3 extends over 15 amino acids. CDR1 and CDR2 from the germline V gene are SGHRS and YFSETQ. The CDR3 DNA follows: TGCGCCAGCAGCTTGGTCCCTGACCCCTCCTACGAGCAGTACTTC. It encodes CASSLVPDPSYEQYF.

This clonotype was observed a handful of times. The V gene is TRBV11-2, the J gene TRBJ2-2, with 8 bases fitting TRBD2. This CDR3 is built from 17 residues. The V gene's germline CDR1 is SGHAT and CDR2 FQNNGV. V dropped 2 bases and J dropped 6; count of bases not matched to a gene: 11. In nucleotides, the CDR3 is TGTGCCAGCAGCTTAAACGGGGGGGCCGCGGATTCCGGGGAGCTGTTTTTT. Translating gives CASSLNGGAADSGELFF.

This clonotype was detected a few times. The chain links TRBV7-9 to TRBJ1-5, with D perhaps TRBD1 (6 bases). Germline V lookup: CDR1 SEHNR, CDR2 FQNEAQ (reference sequence). The V end was cut by 3 bases, the J end by 4 bases, with 10 bases between. CDR3 length: 14 residues. CDR3: CASSFQGRNQPQHF. In nucleotides, the CDR3 is TGTGCCAGCAGCTTCCAGGGGAGGAATCAGCCCCAGCATTTT.

This CDR3 is CASSRLENTEAFF. The CDR3 DNA reads TGTGCCAGCAGCCGCTTGGAGAACACTGAAGCTTTCTTT. V is TRBV3-1 and J is TRBJ1-1; no clear D. Trimming pared 4 bases from V and 1 base from J, leaving 7 bases between. Per the germline V gene, CDR1 is LGHDT and CDR2 is YNNKEL (reference sequence). The CDR3 has 13 amino acids.

The table lists this clonotype with many counts. The chain has TRBV12-3 or TRBV12-4 and TRBJ2-2, with D uncertain. Trimming left V 3 bases short and J 9 bases short, with 5 bases between. This CDR3 comprises 11 residues. This CDR3 is CASSFLRELFF. CDR3 nucleotides: TGTGCCAGCAGTTTCTTAAGGGAGCTGTTTTTT.

This clonotype has at least ten counts. The chain combines TRBV5-1 with TRBJ2-5, with D unresolved. Trimming removed 2 bases at V and 5 bases at J, with 10 bases between. This CDR3 has 13 amino acids. Germline V gene data show CDR1 as SGHRS and CDR2 as YFSETQ. This CDR3 reads CASSFRPGETQYF. In DNA form, the CDR3 reads TGCGCCAGCAGCTTTAGGCCCGGGGAGACCCAGTACTTC. The full variable domain, in which reference TRBV5-1 and TRBJ2-5 provide the parts outside the CDR3, is KAGVTQTPRYLIKTRGQQVTLSCSPISGHRSVSWYQQTPGQGLQFLFEYFSETQRNKGNFPGRFSGRQFSNSRSEMNVSTLELGDSALYLCASSFRPGETQYFGPGTRLLVL.

This clonotype came up many times. The chain uses TRBV5-1 and TRBJ2-1, with 7 positions matching TRBD2. V lost 3 bases to trimming and J lost 4 bases; unmatched junction nucleotides: 4. Germline CDR1 reads SGHRS; CDR2 reads YFSETQ. The CDR3 loop spans 14 amino acids. The CDR3 spells CASSSGTIYNEQFF. The CDR3 DNA reads TGCGCCAGCAGCTCCGGGACTATTTACAATGAGCAGTTCTTC.

This clonotype was seen ten or more times. V and J are TRBV24-1 and TRBJ2-1; 7 positions agree with TRBD2. The V and J ends lost 7 bases and 4 bases, in that order; junction bases with no gene match: 9. CDR1 is KGHDR and CDR2 is SFDVKD in the germline V gene. CDR3 length equals 15 residues. This CDR3 is CATRGGANHYNEQFF. In DNA form, the CDR3 reads TGTGCCACCAGGGGAGGGGCCAACCATTACAATGAGCAGTTCTTC.

This clonotype occurred many times. The V and J genes are TRBV29-1 and TRBJ2-1, with D tentatively TRBD2 (7 bases). Trimming stripped 4 bases from V and 4 bases from J, with 11 bases between. The CDR3 is made up of 13 amino acids. CDR1 SQVTM and CDR2 ANQGSEA come from the germline V gene. This chain's CDR3 is CSVGGGPYNEQFF. The CDR3, as DNA: TGCAGCGTTGGGGGGGGCCCGTACAATGAGCAGTTCTTC.

This clonotype was detected ten times or more. The chain has TRBV7-6 and TRBJ2-1; 8 bases are a match to TRBD1. Germline V CDR1 and CDR2: SGHVS, FNYEAQ. There are 16 residues in the CDR3. J was trimmed by 5 bases and V by 1 base; bases with no gene match: 7. CDR3 amino acids: CASSLVVDRADNEQFF. CDR3 bases: TGTGCCAGCAGCTTAGTGGTGGACAGGGCTGACAATGAGCAGTTCTTC.

Points on this clonotype: This may be a read error: a much more frequent sequence differs by one nucleotide. The chain employs TRBV7-6 and TRBJ2-2; D tentatively reads TRBD1 or TRBD2 (5 bases each). Germline assignment: CDR1 SGHVS and CDR2 FNYEAQ. The length of the CDR3 is 17 residues. In nucleotides, the CDR3 is TGTGCCAGCAGCTTATTAGGTTTGGAAACCCTTACCGGGGACCTGTTTTTT. Its protein product is CASSLLGLETLTGDLFF.

This clonotype was seen a handful of times. The rearrangement joins TRBV4-3 to TRBJ1-5; 9 nucleotides line up with TRBD1. With V trimmed by 1 base and J by 6 bases, 10 bases remained unmatched. The CDR3 is 17 amino acids. CDR1 and CDR2 from the germline V gene are LGHNA and YSLEER. The CDR3 DNA follows: TGCGCCAGCAGCCAAGTTACCGGGACAGGGTTTAGTCAGCCCCAGCATTTT. Amino acids: CASSQVTGTGFSQPQHF.

This clonotype was picked up many times. The DNA for the CDR3 is TGTGCCAGCAGCTTGGAACAGGGTCGGACCGGGGAGCTGTTTTTT. This gives the protein CASSLEQGRTGELFF. The chain carries TRBV7-2 and TRBJ2-2; weak D call: TRBD1 (6 bases). Germline loops: CDR1 SGHTA, CDR2 FQGNSA. The CDR3 covers 15 residues. V was pared by 3 bases and J by 5 bases, with 13 bases between.